Given below is one TCR beta chain in context. Antigen: not known. The data were obtained in a study of Ad26.COV2.S vaccination and SARS-CoV-2 variants. Study-wide background: The donor belonged to the COV1001 Ad26.COV2.S trial arm. The authors gave Ad26.COV2.S intramuscularly, either once or twice 56 days apart.

TCRdb's copy holds only in-frame clones and misses some; the assay was immunoSEQ multiplex PCR. The table has a few hundred thousand clones, roughly 88% seen once. Germline CDR1 is GTSNPN and CDR2 is SVGIG (reference sequence). Trimming cost V 0 bases and J 7 bases, with 4 bases left between them. The CDR3 sequence is 12 residues long. Regarding treatment: 15 to 20 received Ad26.COV2.S at low or high dose, single or two shots; several received placebo; per-sample allocation not given. All samples were drawn on day 63, counting from the first vaccine or placebo injection. Study observations and caveats: Measurements of TCR breadth and depth may have given underestimates of the total T cell responses.

The rearrangement uses TRBV30 and TRBJ1-6; D not resolved. The TCR comes from a person aged 18-65 years who received the Ad26.COV2.S COVID-19 vaccine or a placebo. Specimen: peripheral blood, collected in a trial of Ad26.COV2.S vaccine versus placebo. Here the CDR3 reads CAWSVHNSPLHF. CDR3 nucleotides: TGTGCCTGGAGTGTCCACAATTCACCCCTCCACTTT.